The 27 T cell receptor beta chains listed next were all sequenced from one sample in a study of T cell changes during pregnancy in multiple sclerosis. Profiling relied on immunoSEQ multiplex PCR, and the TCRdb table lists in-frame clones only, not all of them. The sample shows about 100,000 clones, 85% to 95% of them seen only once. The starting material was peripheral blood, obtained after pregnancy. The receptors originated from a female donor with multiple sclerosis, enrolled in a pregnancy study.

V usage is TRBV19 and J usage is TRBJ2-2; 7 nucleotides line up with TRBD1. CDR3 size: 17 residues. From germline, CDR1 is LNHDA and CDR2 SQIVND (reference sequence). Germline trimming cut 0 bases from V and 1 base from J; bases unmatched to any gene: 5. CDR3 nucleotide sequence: TGTGCCAGTAGTATAGAACAGGGGCTAAGGAACACCGGGGAGCTGTTTTTT. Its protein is CASSIEQGLRNTGELFF.

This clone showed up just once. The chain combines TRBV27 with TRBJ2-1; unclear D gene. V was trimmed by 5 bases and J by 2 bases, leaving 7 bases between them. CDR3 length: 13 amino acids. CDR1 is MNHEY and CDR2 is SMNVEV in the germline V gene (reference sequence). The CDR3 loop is CASSPIPYNEQFF. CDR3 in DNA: TGTGCCAGCAGTCCAATCCCCTACAATGAGCAGTTCTTC.

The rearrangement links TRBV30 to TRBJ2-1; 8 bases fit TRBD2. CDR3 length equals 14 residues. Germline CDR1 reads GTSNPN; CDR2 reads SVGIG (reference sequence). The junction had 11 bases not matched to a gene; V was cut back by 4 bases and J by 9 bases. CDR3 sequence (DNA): TGTGCCTGGACCACTAGCGGCCGGTACTTTGAGCAGTTCTTC. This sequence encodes CAWTTSGRYFEQFF.

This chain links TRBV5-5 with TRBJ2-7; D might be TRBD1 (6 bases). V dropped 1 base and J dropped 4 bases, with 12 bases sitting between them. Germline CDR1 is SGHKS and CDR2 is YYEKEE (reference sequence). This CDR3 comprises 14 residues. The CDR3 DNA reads TGTGCCAGCAGCTTGATTGGGACAACTTACGAGCAGTACTTC. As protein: CASSLIGTTYEQYF.

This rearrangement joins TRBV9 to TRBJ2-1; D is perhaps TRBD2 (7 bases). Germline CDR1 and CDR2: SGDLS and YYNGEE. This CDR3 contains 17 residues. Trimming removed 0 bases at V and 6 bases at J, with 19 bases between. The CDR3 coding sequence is TGTGCCAGCAGCGTAGAGGGGGGAGGCCGCGGGGGCAATGAGCAGTTCTTC. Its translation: CASSVEGGGRGGNEQFF.

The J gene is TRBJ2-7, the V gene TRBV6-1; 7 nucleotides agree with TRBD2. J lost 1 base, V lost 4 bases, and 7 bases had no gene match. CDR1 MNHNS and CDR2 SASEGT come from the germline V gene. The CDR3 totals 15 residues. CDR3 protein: CASSAPSGLSYEQYF. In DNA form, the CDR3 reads TGTGCCAGCAGTGCACCTAGCGGTCTTTCCTACGAGCAGTACTTC.

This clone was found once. The CDR3 DNA reads TGTGCCAGCAGTTTAACATGGGGGGAGAGTCAGCCCCAGCATTTT. It is translated as CASSLTWGESQPQHF. V gene TRBV28 combines with J gene TRBJ1-5, with D maybe TRBD1 (5 bases). The V end was cut by 2 bases, the J end by 6 bases, with 14 bases between. Germline V lookup: CDR1 MDHEN, CDR2 SYDVKM. The CDR3 contains 15 residues.

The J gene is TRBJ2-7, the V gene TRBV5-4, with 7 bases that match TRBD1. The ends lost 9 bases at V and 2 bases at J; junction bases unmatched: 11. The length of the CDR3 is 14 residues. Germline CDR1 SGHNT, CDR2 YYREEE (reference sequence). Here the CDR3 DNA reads TGTGCCACCCGAACGGAACAGGGGACCTACGAGCAGTACTTC. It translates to CATRTEQGTYEQYF.

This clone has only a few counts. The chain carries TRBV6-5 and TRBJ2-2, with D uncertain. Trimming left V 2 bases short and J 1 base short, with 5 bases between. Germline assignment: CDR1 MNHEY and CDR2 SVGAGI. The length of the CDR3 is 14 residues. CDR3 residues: CASSYRWNTGELFF. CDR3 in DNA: TGTGCCAGCAGTTACCGGTGGAACACCGGGGAGCTGTTTTTT.

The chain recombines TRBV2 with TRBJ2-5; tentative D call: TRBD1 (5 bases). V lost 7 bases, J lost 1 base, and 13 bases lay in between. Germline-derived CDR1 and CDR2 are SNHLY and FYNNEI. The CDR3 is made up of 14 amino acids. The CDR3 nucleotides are TGTGCCAGCAAGGGGTGGCAGATCCAAGAGACCCAGTACTTC. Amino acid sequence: CASKGWQIQETQYF.

CDR3 DNA sequence: TGTGCCAGCAGCTTAGTTCGGGAGGAGACCCAGTACTTC. Amino acids: CASSLVREETQYF. The chain is built from TRBV11-2 and TRBJ2-5; TRBD2 is a possible D gene (6 bases). The CDR3 length is 13 residues. V was cut by 1 base and J by 5 bases, with 8 bases left in between. Germline V gene data show CDR1 as SGHAT and CDR2 as FQNNGV.

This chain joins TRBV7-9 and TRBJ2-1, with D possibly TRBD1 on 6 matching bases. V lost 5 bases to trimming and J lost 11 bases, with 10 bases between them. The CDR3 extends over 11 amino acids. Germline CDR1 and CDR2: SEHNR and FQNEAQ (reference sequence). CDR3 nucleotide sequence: TGTGCCAGCAGCCCAACAGGGAAGCAGTTCTTC. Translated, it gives CASSPTGKQFF.

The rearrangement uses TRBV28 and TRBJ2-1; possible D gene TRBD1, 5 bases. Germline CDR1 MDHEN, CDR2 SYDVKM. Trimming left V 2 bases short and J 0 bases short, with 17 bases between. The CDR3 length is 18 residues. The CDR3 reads CASSLNRVGVSSYNEQFF. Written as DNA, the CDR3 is TGTGCCAGCAGTTTAAATCGGGTAGGGGTCAGCTCCTACAATGAGCAGTTCTTC.

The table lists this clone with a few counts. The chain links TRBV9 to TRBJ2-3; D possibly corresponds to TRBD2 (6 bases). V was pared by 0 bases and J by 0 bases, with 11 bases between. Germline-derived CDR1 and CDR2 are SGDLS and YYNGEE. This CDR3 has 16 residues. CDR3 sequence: CASSVESGTSTDTQYF. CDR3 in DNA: TGTGCCAGCAGCGTAGAGTCCGGGACTAGCACAGATACGCAGTATTTT.

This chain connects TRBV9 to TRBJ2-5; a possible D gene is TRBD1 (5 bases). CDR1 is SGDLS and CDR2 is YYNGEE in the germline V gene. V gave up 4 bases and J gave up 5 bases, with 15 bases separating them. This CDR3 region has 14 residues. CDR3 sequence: CASSIQGSVETQYF. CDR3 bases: TGTGCCAGCAGCATCCAGGGCAGCGTGGAGACCCAGTACTTC.

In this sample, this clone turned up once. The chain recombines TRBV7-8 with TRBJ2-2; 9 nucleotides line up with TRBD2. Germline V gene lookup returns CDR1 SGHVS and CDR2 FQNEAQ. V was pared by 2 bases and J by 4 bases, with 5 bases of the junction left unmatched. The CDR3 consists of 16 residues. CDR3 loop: CASSLWLAGSTGELFF. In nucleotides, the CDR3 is TGTGCCAGCAGCTTATGGCTAGCGGGGAGCACCGGGGAGCTGTTTTTT.

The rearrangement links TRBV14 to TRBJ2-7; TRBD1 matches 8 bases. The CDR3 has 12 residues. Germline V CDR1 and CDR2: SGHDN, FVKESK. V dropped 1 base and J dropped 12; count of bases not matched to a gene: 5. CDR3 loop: CASSQATGAPYF. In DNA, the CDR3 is TGTGCCAGCAGCCAAGCGACAGGGGCCCCGTACTTC.

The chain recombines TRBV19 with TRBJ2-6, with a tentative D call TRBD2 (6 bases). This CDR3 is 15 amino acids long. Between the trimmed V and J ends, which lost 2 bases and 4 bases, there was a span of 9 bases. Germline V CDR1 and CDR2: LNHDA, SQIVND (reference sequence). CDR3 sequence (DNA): TGTGCCAGTAGTATAACTAGCCCCGGGGCCAACGTCCTGACTTTC. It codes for CASSITSPGANVLTF.

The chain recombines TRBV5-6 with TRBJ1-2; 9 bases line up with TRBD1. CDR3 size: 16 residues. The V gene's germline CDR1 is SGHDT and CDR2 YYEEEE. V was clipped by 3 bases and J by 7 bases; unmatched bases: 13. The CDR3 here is CASSWGGTGLTIGYTF. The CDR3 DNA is TGTGCCAGCAGCTGGGGGGGGACAGGGTTAACTATTGGCTACACCTTC.

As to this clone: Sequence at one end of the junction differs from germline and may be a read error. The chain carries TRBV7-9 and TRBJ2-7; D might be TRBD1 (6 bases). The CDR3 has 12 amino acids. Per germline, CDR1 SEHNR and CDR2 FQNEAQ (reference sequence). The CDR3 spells CASSSDRGFFFF. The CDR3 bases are TGTGCCAGCAGCTCCGATAGGGGGTTTTTCTTTTTC.

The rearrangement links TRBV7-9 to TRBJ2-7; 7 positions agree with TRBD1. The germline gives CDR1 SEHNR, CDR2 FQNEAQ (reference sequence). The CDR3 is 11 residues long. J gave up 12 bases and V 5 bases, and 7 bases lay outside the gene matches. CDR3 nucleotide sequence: TGTGCCAGCAGCACGACAGGGCCGCGGTACTTC. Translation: CASSTTGPRYF.

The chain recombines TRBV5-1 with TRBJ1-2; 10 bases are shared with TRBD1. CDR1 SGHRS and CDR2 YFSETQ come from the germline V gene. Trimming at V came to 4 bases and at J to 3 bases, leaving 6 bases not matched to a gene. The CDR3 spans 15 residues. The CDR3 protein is CASSPEGQGYYGYTF. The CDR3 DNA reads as TGCGCCAGCAGCCCCGAGGGACAGGGGTACTATGGCTACACCTTC.

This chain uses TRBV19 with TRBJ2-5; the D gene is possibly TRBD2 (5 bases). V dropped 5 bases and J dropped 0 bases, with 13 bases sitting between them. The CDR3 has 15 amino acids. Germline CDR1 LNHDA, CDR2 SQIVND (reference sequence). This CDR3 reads CASSRDYLNQETQYF. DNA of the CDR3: TGTGCCAGTAGTCGGGATTACCTCAACCAAGAGACCCAGTACTTC.

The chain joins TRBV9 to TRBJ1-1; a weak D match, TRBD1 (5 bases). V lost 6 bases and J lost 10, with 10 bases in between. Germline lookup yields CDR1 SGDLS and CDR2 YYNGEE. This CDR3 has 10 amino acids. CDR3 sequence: CASKGSRAFF. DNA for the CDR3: TGTGCCAGCAAGGGGTCACGAGCTTTCTTT.

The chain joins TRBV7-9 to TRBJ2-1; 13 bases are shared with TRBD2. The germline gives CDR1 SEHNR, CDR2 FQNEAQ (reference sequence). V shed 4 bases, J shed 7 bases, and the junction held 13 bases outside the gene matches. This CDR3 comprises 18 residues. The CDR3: CASSSTGTSGERWNEQFF. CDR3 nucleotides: TGTGCCAGCAGCTCCACCGGGACTAGCGGGGAGAGGTGGAATGAGCAGTTCTTC.

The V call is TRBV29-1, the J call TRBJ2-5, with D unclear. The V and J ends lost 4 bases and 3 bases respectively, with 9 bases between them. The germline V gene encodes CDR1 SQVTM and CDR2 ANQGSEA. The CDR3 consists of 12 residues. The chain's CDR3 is CSVVAVKETQYF. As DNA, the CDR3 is TGCAGCGTTGTAGCCGTAAAAGAGACCCAGTACTTC.

CDR3 residues: CASSQDSYSNQPQHF. In DNA form, the CDR3 reads TGTGCCAGCAGCCAAGACAGTTATAGCAATCAGCCCCAGCATTTT. J is TRBJ1-5 and V is TRBV4-2; no definite D call. Germline V gives CDR1 LGHNA, CDR2 YNFKEQ. Deletions cut 0 bases from V and 0 bases from J, with 6 bases between. This CDR3 comprises 15 residues.